This TCR beta chain was documented in a study of spatial heterogeneity in lung cancer. Indicated time point: sample taken at primary tumor resection. Samples came from some 71 TRACERx patients with untreated early-stage lung cancer. Whole RNA came from tumor, nontumor lung or frozen PBMC and was sequenced without being sorted. TCRdb ran MiXCR on the 5' RACE reads and lists one entry per CDR3 protein. The sample lists around 63,000 distinct CDR3 sequences; approximately 6% were seen once. CDR1 DFQATT and CDR2 SNEGSKA come from the germline V gene (reference sequence). This CDR3 comprises 13 residues. The V end was cut by 1 base, the J end by 2 bases, with 8 bases between.

The chain joins TRBV20-1 to TRBJ1-2; tentative D call: TRBD1 (6 bases). The receptor's source is a female donor with early-stage non-small cell lung cancer. Sequences were derived from PBMCs, sampled at surgery. This chain's CDR3 is CSARATGNYGYTF. The CDR3 coding sequence is TGCAGTGCTAGAGCGACAGGAAACTATGGCTACACCTTC.